The 9 T cell receptor beta chains reported below all come from one sample, sequenced in a study of shared clonotypes between healthy human individuals. Clones were sequenced by immunoSEQ multiplex PCR, and TCRdb holds only the in-frame ones, with some missing. The sample consists of 550,000 to 700,000 clones, approximately 73% of them appearing once. The sequenced material came from memory CD4+ T cells sorted from blood. Regarding subset: CD45RA-negative fraction. The receptors originated from a young woman in good health.

The genes are TRBV7-8 and TRBJ1-1; D not certain. The CDR3 has 16 residues. The V and J ends lost 2 bases and 1 base respectively, with 14 bases between them. The V gene's germline CDR1 is SGHVS and CDR2 FQNEAQ. This CDR3 is CASSLRRGMQNTEAFF. CDR3 in DNA: TGTGCCAGCAGCTTAAGACGTGGCATGCAGAACACTGAAGCTTTCTTT.

Concerning this clone itself: This CDR3 is also generated by other DNA sequences in the sample. The V call is TRBV9, the J call TRBJ2-3; D gene unclear. The germline gives CDR1 SGDLS, CDR2 YYNGEE. Trimming removed 0 bases from V and 6 bases from J, with 8 bases in between. The length of the CDR3 is 13 residues. CDR3 nucleotides: TGTGCCAGCAGCGTAGGACTGGGTGATACGCAGTATTTT. Translated: CASSVGLGDTQYF.

The CDR3 protein is CASSQETSASGSRSYNEQFF. Written as DNA, the CDR3 is TGCGCCAGCAGCCAAGAGACTTCGGCTAGCGGGAGTCGGTCCTACAATGAGCAGTTCTTC. The rearrangement uses TRBV4-1 and TRBJ2-1; TRBD2 matches at 10 bases. Germline CDR1 reads MGHRA; CDR2 reads YSYEKL. J gave up 1 base and V 0 bases, and 12 bases lay outside the gene matches. CDR3 length: 20 amino acids.

The chain combines TRBV19 with TRBJ2-7; the match to TRBD1 covers 7 bases. This CDR3 has 14 amino acids. J lost 5 bases, V lost 3 bases, and 7 bases had no gene match. Germline assignment: CDR1 LNHDA and CDR2 SQIVND (reference sequence). CDR3 amino acids: CASSIVQGINEQYF. The CDR3 DNA reads TGTGCCAGTAGTATCGTACAGGGGATCAACGAGCAGTACTTC.

The rearrangement links TRBV19 to TRBJ2-3, with D perhaps TRBD1 (6 bases). This CDR3 has 18 residues. Germline V CDR1 and CDR2: LNHDA, SQIVND (reference sequence). V lost 6 bases to trimming and J lost 0 bases, with 22 bases between them. In DNA form, the CDR3 reads TGTGCCAGTAGCGATTGGGGCTACAGGGAAACTAGCACAGATACGCAGTATTTT. It codes for CASSDWGYRETSTDTQYF.

The V gene is TRBV18, the J gene TRBJ1-2; 7 bases map to TRBD1. The CDR3 runs to 16 residues. V shed 4 bases, J shed 6 bases, and the junction held 14 bases outside the gene matches. Germline V lookup: CDR1 KGHSH, CDR2 LQKENI. CDR3 protein: CASSQDRLTYKDGYTF. The CDR3 DNA is TGTGCCAGCTCACAGGACAGGTTAACCTATAAGGATGGCTACACCTTC.

In its sample, this clone was seen a few times. This chain connects TRBV19 to TRBJ1-3; D remains unclear. Trimming took off 3 bases at V and 4 bases at J, with 4 bases between the two ends. This CDR3 has 12 amino acids. CDR1 and CDR2 (germline): LNHDA, SQIVND (reference sequence). Here the CDR3 reads CASSIEGNTIYF. Written as DNA, the CDR3 is TGTGCCAGTAGTATCGAAGGAAACACCATATATTTT.

This clone was counted a few times. This CDR3 reads CASSFRTGSAYEQYF. Written as DNA, the CDR3 is TGTGCCAGCAGTTTTCGGACAGGGAGTGCGTACGAGCAGTACTTC. V gene TRBV27 combines with J gene TRBJ2-7; 8 bases fit TRBD1. The V gene end was trimmed by 3 bases and the J gene end by 4 bases; junction bases not matched to a gene: 8. Germline CDR1 reads MNHEY; CDR2 reads SMNVEV (reference sequence). The length of the CDR3 is 15 residues.

Here the CDR3 DNA reads TGTGCCTGGAGGGGTACAGGGAAATCCGAGCAGTACTTC. It translates to CAWRGTGKSEQYF. V usage is TRBV30 and J usage is TRBJ2-7, with D possibly matching TRBD1 (6 bases). Per the germline V gene, CDR1 is GTSNPN and CDR2 is SVGIG (reference sequence). Deletions cut 3 bases from V and 6 bases from J, with 15 bases between. The length of the CDR3 is 13 residues. Complete variable domain (other parts from reference TRBV30 and TRBJ2-7): SQTIHQWPATLVQPVGSPLSLECTVEGTSNPNLYWYRQAAGRGLQLLFYSVGIGQISSEVPQNLSASRPQDRQFILSSKKLLLSDSGFYLCAWRGTGKSEQYFGPGTRLTVT.